The 27 T cell receptor beta chains below all came from one sample that was sequenced in a study of T cells in Graves' hyperthyroidism and ophthalmopathy. What was amplified from RNA transcripts were TCR beta CDR3 regions. The study used the HTBI primer set for a first-round RT-PCR of the TCR CDR3. TCRdb re-derived calls from the multiplex PCR reads in MiXCR, one entry per CDR3 protein. The data show approximately 590,000 distinct CDR3 sequences, around 14% seen once. Material for sequencing was blood. The receptors were gathered from a woman aged 25 to 39 with Graves' hyperthyroidism.

There are many counts of this clonotype. This sequence joins TRBV18 and TRBJ1-2; 7 bases match TRBD1. Germline V gives CDR1 KGHSH, CDR2 LQKENI. V dropped 2 bases and J dropped 6; count of bases not matched to a gene: 3. The CDR3 is 13 residues long. CDR3 coding DNA: TGTGCCAGCTCACCAGACAGGGTGCATGGCTACACCTTC. It yields the protein CASSPDRVHGYTF.

This clonotype was seen at least ten times. This rearrangement joins TRBV5-1 to TRBJ2-7; 8 positions agree with TRBD1. CDR1 is SGHRS and CDR2 is YFSETQ in the germline V gene. The CDR3 totals 16 residues. V shed 1 base, J shed 2 bases, and the junction held 8 bases outside the gene matches. The CDR3 spells CASSLYPTGATYEQYF. CDR3 nucleotides: TGCGCCAGCAGCTTGTACCCGACAGGGGCGACCTACGAGCAGTACTTC. The variable domain in full, with the rest retrieved from reference TRBV5-1 and TRBJ2-7, is KAGVTQTPRYLIKTRGQQVTLSCSPISGHRSVSWYQQTPGQGLQFLFEYFSETQRNKGNFPGRFSGRQFSNSRSEMNVSTLELGDSALYLCASSLYPTGATYEQYFGPGTRLTVT.

This clonotype showed up many times. The chain carries TRBV7-9 and TRBJ2-7; D possibly corresponds to TRBD2 (6 bases). From germline, CDR1 is SEHNR and CDR2 FQNEAQ (reference sequence). This CDR3 is 13 amino acids long. V lost 5 bases and J 7 bases, leaving 15 bases between the germline ends. The CDR3 spells CASSRAGTLEQYF. For the CDR3, the DNA is TGTGCCAGCAGCCGCGCGGGGACGTTAGAGCAGTACTTC.

This clonotype has at least ten counts. The chain has TRBV27 and TRBJ2-1; 13 bases fit TRBD2. Trimming cost V 6 bases and J 9 bases; bases outside gene matches: 11. The length of the CDR3 is 16 residues. CDR1 and CDR2 (germline): MNHEY, SMNVEV (reference sequence). The CDR3 sequence is CASRPLAGGPRVEQFF. The CDR3 bases are TGTGCCAGCAGGCCACTAGCGGGAGGGCCGCGTGTTGAGCAGTTCTTC.

This clonotype came up many times. This chain connects TRBV10-3 to TRBJ2-3; 7 bases are a match to TRBD2. The J segment lost 0 bases and the V segment lost 6 bases, leaving 6 bases of the junction unmatched. Germline V CDR1 and CDR2: ENHRY, SYGVKD. The CDR3 covers 15 residues. The CDR3 bases are TGTGCCATCAGCCCGAGCGGGGACAGCACAGATACGCAGTATTTT. It yields the protein CAISPSGDSTDTQYF.

The genes are TRBV12-3 or TRBV12-4 and TRBJ2-3; 9 positions match TRBD1. With V trimmed by 4 bases and J by 12 bases, 5 bases remained unmatched. The CDR3 totals 12 residues. The CDR3 DNA reads as TGTGCCAGCAGTTACGGGACAGGGTCCCAGTATTTT. Translation gives CASSYGTGSQYF.

The chain employs TRBV7-2 and TRBJ2-7; D might be TRBD2 (5 bases). The CDR3 runs 16 residues. The germline V gene encodes CDR1 SGHTA and CDR2 FQGNSA. V was clipped by 4 bases and J by 2 bases, with 18 bases between them. DNA of the CDR3: TGTGCCAGCAGCTCAGGCGACGGGATTTTCGCCTACGAGCAGTACTTC. This encodes CASSSGDGIFAYEQYF.

This clonotype has a count of ten or more. This chain joins TRBV30 and TRBJ1-2; D is undetermined. Trimming took 4 bases from V and 9 from J, leaving 18 bases between them. The CDR3 sequence is 13 residues long. Germline-derived CDR1 and CDR2 are GTSNPN and SVGIG (reference sequence). The CDR3 region has the DNA TGTGCCTGGATCCCGCGGGATCTGAACCGCTACACCTTC. Protein product: CAWIPRDLNRYTF. The full variable domain, with the rest looked up from reference TRBV30 and TRBJ1-2, is SQTIHQWPATLVQPVGSPLSLECTVEGTSNPNLYWYRQAAGRGLQLLFYSVGIGQISSEVPQNLSASRPQDRQFILSSKKLLLSDSGFYLCAWIPRDLNRYTFGSGTRLTVV.

As concerns this clonotype: This may be a read error: a much more frequent sequence differs by one nucleotide. The rearrangement uses TRBV10-3 and TRBJ1-2; 7 bases align to TRBD1. The germline gives CDR1 ENHRY, CDR2 SYGVKD. The CDR3 loop spans 13 amino acids. CDR3 protein: CVTHRRDSYGYTF. In DNA form, the CDR3 reads TGTGTCACCCACCGCCGGGACAGCTATGGCTACACCTTC.

Ten or more counts support this clonotype. This chain links TRBV9 with TRBJ2-7, with 13 positions matching TRBD2. This CDR3 comprises 15 residues. CDR1 is SGDLS, CDR2 YYNGEE, per germline. V was clipped by 3 bases and J by 5 bases; unmatched bases: 5. The CDR3 here is CASSAIGTSGNEQYF. The CDR3 region has the DNA TGTGCCAGCAGCGCCATTGGGACTAGCGGGAACGAGCAGTACTTC.

The gene calls are TRBV10-3 and TRBJ2-1, with D uncertain. Germline V gene lookup returns CDR1 ENHRY and CDR2 SYGVKD. There are 15 residues in the CDR3. V lost 3 bases and J 0 bases, leaving 9 bases between the germline ends. CDR3 in amino acids: CAISDVVNSYNEQFF. CDR3 DNA sequence: TGTGCCATCAGTGACGTGGTCAACTCCTACAATGAGCAGTTCTTC.

This clonotype came up many times. V gene TRBV6-2 or TRBV6-3 combines with J gene TRBJ2-1; 13 bases are a match to TRBD2. CDR3 length: 15 residues. With V trimmed by 6 bases and J by 6 bases, 5 bases remained unmatched. Germline lookup yields CDR1 MNHEY and CDR2 SVGEGT. The CDR3 protein is CASRSGTSGTNEQFF. CDR3 nucleotides: TGTGCCAGCAGATCCGGGACTAGCGGGACCAATGAGCAGTTCTTC.

The rearrangement joins TRBV28 to TRBJ2-5; D is ambiguous. This CDR3 spans 14 amino acids. Trimming shortened V by 10 bases and J by 2 bases, and 17 bases separated the two germline ends. The germline V gene encodes CDR1 MDHEN and CDR2 SYDVKM. The CDR3 here is CATDDAREQETQYF. The CDR3 DNA is TGTGCCACCGACGACGCAAGAGAACAAGAGACCCAGTACTTC.

The chain couples TRBV2 to TRBJ2-2; the match to TRBD1 covers 7 bases. Germline CDR1 is SNHLY and CDR2 is FYNNEI. V lost 8 bases, J lost 1 base, and 10 bases stayed unmatched. The CDR3 covers 16 residues. CDR3 loop: CASRHRDSKNTGELFF. In DNA, the CDR3 is TGTGCCAGCCGGCACCGGGACAGTAAGAACACCGGGGAGCTGTTTTTT. The full variable domain, rest sourced from reference TRBV2 and TRBJ2-2, is EPEVTQTPSHQVTQMGQEVILRCVPISNHLYFYWYRQILGQKVEFLVSFYNNEISEKSEIFDDQFSVERPDGSNFTLKIRSTKLEDSAMYFCASRHRDSKNTGELFFGEGSRLTVL.

There are a few counts of this clonotype. The V gene is TRBV27, the J gene TRBJ1-4; tentatively, D is TRBD1 (5 bases). The V gene lost 4 bases and the J gene lost 7 bases, with 13 bases spanning the gap. Per germline, CDR1 MNHEY and CDR2 SMNVEV (reference sequence). The CDR3 is 14 amino acids. In nucleotides, the CDR3 is TGTGCCAGCAGTTCCGACAGAGAGAGTGAAAAACTGTTTTTT. Translating it yields CASSSDRESEKLFF.

Many counts were recorded for this clonotype. The CDR3 protein is CASSSPRVWNEQFF. CDR3 in DNA: TGTGCCAGCAGCTCCCCAAGGGTATGGAATGAGCAGTTCTTC. This rearrangement joins TRBV11-2 to TRBJ2-1; D is ambiguous. There are 14 residues in the CDR3. CDR1 is SGHAT and CDR2 is FQNNGV in the germline V gene. Trimming pared 4 bases from V and 7 bases from J, leaving 14 bases between.

This clonotype was counted at least ten times. This chain connects TRBV11-2 to TRBJ1-1; 7 nucleotides line up with TRBD1. In germline, CDR1 is SGHAT, CDR2 FQNNGV. V dropped 5 bases and J dropped 4; count of bases not matched to a gene: 7. CDR3 size: 14 residues. CDR3 loop: CASSQRRGLTEAFF. DNA of the CDR3: TGTGCCAGCAGCCAACGGAGGGGGCTCACTGAAGCTTTCTTT. The entire variable domain, with the rest obtained from reference TRBV11-2 and TRBJ1-1, is as follows: EAGVAQSPRYKIIEKRQSVAFWCNPISGHATLYWYQQILGQGPKLLIQFQNNGVVDDSQLPKDRFSAERLKGVDSTLKIQPAKLEDSAVYLCASSQRRGLTEAFFGQGTRLTVV.

In this sample, this clonotype turned up many times. The CDR3 sequence: CAWTVNTEAFF. For the CDR3, the DNA is TGTGCCTGGACAGTGAACACTGAAGCTTTCTTT. The V call is TRBV30, the J call TRBJ1-1; D uncertain. In germline, CDR1 is GTSNPN, CDR2 SVGIG (reference sequence). Trimming pared 4 bases from V and 0 bases from J, leaving 3 bases between. This CDR3 contains 11 residues.

This clonotype was seen a handful of times. J is TRBJ1-1 and V is TRBV10-1, with D uncertain. Germline CDR1 reads WNHNN; CDR2 reads SYGVQD (reference sequence). Trimming cost V 2 bases and J 4 bases, with 11 bases left between them. The CDR3 consists of 14 residues. In DNA, the CDR3 is TGCGCCAGCAGTGAGACGGGAGGTGGCACTGAAGCTTTCTTT. Translating it yields CASSETGGGTEAFF.

The chain uses TRBV9 and TRBJ2-5; TRBD2 agrees at 13 bases. Germline assignment: CDR1 SGDLS and CDR2 YYNGEE. The CDR3 contains 16 residues. The trim removed 3 bases at V and 5 bases at J, leaving 7 bases unmatched. CDR3 DNA sequence: TGTGCCAGCAGCGGACTAGCGGGAGGTGCGGGGGAGACCCAGTACTTC. Translation gives CASSGLAGGAGETQYF.

This clonotype occurred many times. The chain is built from TRBV6-2 or TRBV6-3 and TRBJ2-1, with unresolved D. The V gene's germline CDR1 is MNHEY and CDR2 SVGEGT. The germline V and J ends were trimmed by 5 bases and 7 bases, with 6 bases remaining between them. The CDR3 spans 11 residues. The CDR3 DNA reads as TGTGCCAGCAGTCAAGGGAATGAGCAGTTCTTC. Amino acid sequence: CASSQGNEQFF.

The sample holds one count of this clonotype. The junction and the germline gene differ at one end; a read error may be behind it. V usage is TRBV14 and J usage is TRBJ2-2, with 8 bases identical to TRBD1. There are 15 residues in the CDR3. From germline, CDR1 is SGHDN and CDR2 FVKESK. The CDR3 DNA follows: TGCGCCAGCAGCCCGCGACAGGGGCCCACCGGGGAGCTGTTTTTT. Residues: CASSPRQGPTGELFF.

This clonotype was observed many times. The CDR3 loop reads CASSEVPGGGYGYTF. The CDR3 DNA is TGTGCCAGCAGTGAAGTGCCAGGGGGCGGCTATGGCTACACCTTC. The genes are TRBV6-1 and TRBJ1-2, with 8 bases identical to TRBD1. Looked up from germline, CDR1 is MNHNS and CDR2 is SASEGT. V trimming: 1 base; J trimming: 4 bases; junction bases outside the gene matches: 5. This CDR3 is 15 amino acids long.

This clonotype was seen at least ten times. J is TRBJ2-7 and V is TRBV20-1; D possibly corresponds to TRBD1 (6 bases). The ends were cut back, 5 bases at V and 5 bases at J, with 19 bases in the middle. The CDR3 covers 14 residues. Germline V gene lookup returns CDR1 DFQATT and CDR2 SNEGSKA (reference sequence). In DNA, the CDR3 is TGCAGTGCTGGCCTTACAGGGCATTCCAACGAGCAGTACTTC. It encodes CSAGLTGHSNEQYF.

This clonotype was seen repeatedly, ten times or more. This chain uses TRBV7-9 with TRBJ2-1; 13 nucleotides line up with TRBD2. Germline values: CDR1 SEHNR, CDR2 FQNEAQ (reference sequence). The CDR3 is 16 residues long. Trimming at V came to 6 bases and at J to 0 bases, leaving 2 bases not matched to a gene. The CDR3 DNA reads TGTGCCAGCAGTCGGACTAGCGGGAGCTCCTACAATGAGCAGTTCTTC. Amino acids: CASSRTSGSSYNEQFF.

The sample holds many counts of this clonotype. CDR3: CAWSQADTQYF. In DNA, the CDR3 is TGTGCCTGGAGTCAGGCAGATACGCAGTATTTT. The gene calls are TRBV30 and TRBJ2-3, with D hard to call. The CDR3 has 11 amino acids. Germline CDR1 reads GTSNPN; CDR2 reads SVGIG (reference sequence). V was trimmed by 2 bases and J by 4 bases, leaving 4 bases between them.

Ten or more counts support this clonotype. The V gene is TRBV20-1, the J gene TRBJ1-4; no clear D. In germline, CDR1 is DFQATT, CDR2 SNEGSKA (reference sequence). Trimming removed 4 bases from V and 5 bases from J, with 8 bases in between. The CDR3 totals 12 residues. The CDR3 protein is CSATTENEKLFF. The CDR3 coding sequence is TGCAGTGCTACGACGGAGAATGAAAAACTGTTTTTT.